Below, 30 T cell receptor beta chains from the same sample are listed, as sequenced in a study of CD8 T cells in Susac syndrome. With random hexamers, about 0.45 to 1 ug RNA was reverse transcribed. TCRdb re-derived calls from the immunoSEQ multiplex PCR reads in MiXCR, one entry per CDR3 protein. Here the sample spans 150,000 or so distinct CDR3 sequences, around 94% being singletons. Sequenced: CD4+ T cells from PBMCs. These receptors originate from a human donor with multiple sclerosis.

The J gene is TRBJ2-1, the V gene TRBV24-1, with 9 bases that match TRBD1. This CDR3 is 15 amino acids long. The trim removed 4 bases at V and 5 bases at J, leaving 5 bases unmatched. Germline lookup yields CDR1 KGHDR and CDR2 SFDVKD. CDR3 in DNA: TGTGCCACCAGTGACGTCGGGACAGGGCACAATGAGCAGTTCTTC. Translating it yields CATSDVGTGHNEQFF.

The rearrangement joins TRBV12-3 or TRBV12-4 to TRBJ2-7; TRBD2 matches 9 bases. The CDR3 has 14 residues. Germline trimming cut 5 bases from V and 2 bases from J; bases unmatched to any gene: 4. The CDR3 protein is CASSRGGRAYEQYF. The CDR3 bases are TGTGCCAGCAGTAGGGGCGGGAGGGCCTACGAGCAGTACTTC.

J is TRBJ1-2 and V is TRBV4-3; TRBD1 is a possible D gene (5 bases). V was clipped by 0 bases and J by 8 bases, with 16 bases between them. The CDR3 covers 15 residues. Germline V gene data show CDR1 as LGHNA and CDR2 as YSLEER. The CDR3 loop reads CASSQETRGRGGYTF. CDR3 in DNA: TGCGCCAGCAGCCAAGAAACGAGGGGCAGAGGCGGCTACACCTTC.

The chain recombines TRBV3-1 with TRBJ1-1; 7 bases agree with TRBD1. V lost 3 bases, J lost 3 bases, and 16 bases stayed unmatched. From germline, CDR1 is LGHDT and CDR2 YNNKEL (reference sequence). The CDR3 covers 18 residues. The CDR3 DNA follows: TGTGCCAGCAGCCACTCCAGGGGCAGGGGGTGGCTTGACACTGAAGCTTTCTTT. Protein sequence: CASSHSRGRGWLDTEAFF.

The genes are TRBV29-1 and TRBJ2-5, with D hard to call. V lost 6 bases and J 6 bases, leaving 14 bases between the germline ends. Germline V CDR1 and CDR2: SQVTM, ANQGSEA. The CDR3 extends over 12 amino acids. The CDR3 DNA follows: TGCAGCGTCGGCCCCTTTGGGAAGACCCAGTACTTC. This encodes CSVGPFGKTQYF. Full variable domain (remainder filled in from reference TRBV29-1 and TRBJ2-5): SAVISQKPSRDICQRGTSLTIQCQVDSQVTMMFWYRQQPGQSLTLIATANQGSEATYESGFVIDKFPISRPNLTFSTLTVSNMSPEDSSIYLCSVGPFGKTQYFGPGTRLLVL.

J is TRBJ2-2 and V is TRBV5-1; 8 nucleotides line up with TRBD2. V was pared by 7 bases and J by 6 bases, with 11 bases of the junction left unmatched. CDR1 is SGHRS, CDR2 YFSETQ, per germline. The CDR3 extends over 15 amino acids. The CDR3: CASRTGTSAAGELFF. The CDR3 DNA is TGCGCCAGCCGAACCGGGACTAGTGCGGCCGGGGAGCTGTTTTTT.

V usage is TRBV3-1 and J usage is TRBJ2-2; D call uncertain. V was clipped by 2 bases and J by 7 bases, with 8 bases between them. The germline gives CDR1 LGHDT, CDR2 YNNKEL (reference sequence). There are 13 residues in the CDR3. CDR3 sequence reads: CASSQSRGGELFF. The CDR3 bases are TGTGCCAGCAGCCAAAGTCGAGGCGGGGAGCTGTTTTTT.

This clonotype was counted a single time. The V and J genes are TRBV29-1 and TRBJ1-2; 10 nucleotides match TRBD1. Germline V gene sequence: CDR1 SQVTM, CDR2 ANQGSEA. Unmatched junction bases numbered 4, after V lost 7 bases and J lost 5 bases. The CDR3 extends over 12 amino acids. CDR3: CSAGQGEYGYTF. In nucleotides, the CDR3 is TGCAGCGCTGGACAGGGGGAATATGGCTACACCTTC.

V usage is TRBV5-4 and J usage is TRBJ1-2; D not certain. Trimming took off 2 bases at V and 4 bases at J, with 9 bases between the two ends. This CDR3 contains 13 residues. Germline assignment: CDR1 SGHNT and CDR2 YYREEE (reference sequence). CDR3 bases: TGTGCCAGCAGCTTTGGAGGGCTCTATGGCTACACCTTC. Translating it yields CASSFGGLYGYTF. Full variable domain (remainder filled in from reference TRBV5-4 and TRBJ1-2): ETGVTQSPTHLIKTRGQQVTLRCSSQSGHNTVSWYQQALGQGPQFIFQYYREEENGRGNFPPRFSGLQFPNYSSELNVNALELDDSALYLCASSFGGLYGYTFGSGTRLTVV.

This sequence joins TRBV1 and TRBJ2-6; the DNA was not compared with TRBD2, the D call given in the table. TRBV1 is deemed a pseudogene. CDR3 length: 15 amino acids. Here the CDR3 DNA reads TGCACCAGCAGCCGTGGCGGACTAGCGGCCAACGTCCTGACTTTC. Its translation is CTSSRGGLAANVLTF.

CDR3 region: CASSQVGELTSGNTIYF. CDR3 sequence (DNA): TGTGCCAGCAGCCAAGTCGGGGAGCTAACCTCTGGAAACACCATATATTTT. The rearrangement joins TRBV3-1 to TRBJ1-3, with D uncertain. This CDR3 spans 17 amino acids. The germline CDR1 and CDR2 sequences are LGHDT and YNNKEL (reference sequence). The germline V and J ends were trimmed by 1 base and 0 bases, with 13 bases remaining between them.

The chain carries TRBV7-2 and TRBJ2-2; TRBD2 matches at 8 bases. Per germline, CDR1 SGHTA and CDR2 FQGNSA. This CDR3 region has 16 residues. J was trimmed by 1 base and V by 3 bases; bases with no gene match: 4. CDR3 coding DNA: TGTGCCAGCAGCTTGAGTAGCGGGGTGAACACCGGGGAGCTGTTTTTT. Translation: CASSLSSGVNTGELFF.

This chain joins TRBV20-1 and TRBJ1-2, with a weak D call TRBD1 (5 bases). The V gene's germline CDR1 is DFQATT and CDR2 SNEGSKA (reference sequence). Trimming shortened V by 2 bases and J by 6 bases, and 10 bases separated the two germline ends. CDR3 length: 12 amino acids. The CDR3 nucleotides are TGCAGTGCTAGAAGGGGAGCCGATGGCTACACCTTC. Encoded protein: CSARRGADGYTF.

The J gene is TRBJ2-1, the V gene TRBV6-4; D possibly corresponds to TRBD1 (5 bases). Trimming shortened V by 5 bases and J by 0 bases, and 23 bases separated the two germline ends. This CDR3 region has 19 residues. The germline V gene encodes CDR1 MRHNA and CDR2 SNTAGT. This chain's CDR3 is CASSSSQGALLSSYNEQFF. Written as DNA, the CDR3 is TGTGCCAGCAGTTCCTCCCAGGGTGCACTCTTGAGCTCCTACAATGAGCAGTTCTTC.

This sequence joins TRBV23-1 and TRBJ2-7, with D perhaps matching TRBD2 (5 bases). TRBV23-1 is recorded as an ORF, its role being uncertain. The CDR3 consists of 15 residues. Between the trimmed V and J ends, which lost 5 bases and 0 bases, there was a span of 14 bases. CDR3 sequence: CASSTDLISSYEQYF. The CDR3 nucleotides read TGCGCCAGCAGTACGGACTTAATCAGCTCCTACGAGCAGTACTTC.

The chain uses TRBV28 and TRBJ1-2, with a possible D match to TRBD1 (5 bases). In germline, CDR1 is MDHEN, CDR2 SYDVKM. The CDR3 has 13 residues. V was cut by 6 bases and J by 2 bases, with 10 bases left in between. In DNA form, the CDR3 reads TGTGCCAGCAGGATGGGGGGGAACTATGGCTACACCTTC. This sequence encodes CASRMGGNYGYTF.

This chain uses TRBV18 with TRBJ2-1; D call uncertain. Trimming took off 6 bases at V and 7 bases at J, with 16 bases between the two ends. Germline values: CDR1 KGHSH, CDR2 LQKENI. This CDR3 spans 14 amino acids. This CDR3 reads CASSPGRARNEQFF. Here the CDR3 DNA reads TGTGCCAGCTCCCCAGGCCGAGCTCGTAATGAGCAGTTCTTC.

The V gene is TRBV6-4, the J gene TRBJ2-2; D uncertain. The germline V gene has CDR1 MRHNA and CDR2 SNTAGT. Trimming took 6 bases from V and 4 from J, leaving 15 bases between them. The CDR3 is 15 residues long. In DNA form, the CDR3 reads TGTGCCAGCAGCCTCTCTTCGAGAGGCACCGGGGAGCTGTTTTTT. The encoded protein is CASSLSSRGTGELFF.

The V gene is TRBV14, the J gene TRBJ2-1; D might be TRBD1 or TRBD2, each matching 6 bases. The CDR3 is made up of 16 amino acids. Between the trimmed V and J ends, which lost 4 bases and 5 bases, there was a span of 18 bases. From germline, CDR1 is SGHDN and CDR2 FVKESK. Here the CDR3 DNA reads TGTGCCAGCAGCCTCGGGGGCACTTATTCGAACAATGAGCAGTTCTTC. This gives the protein CASSLGGTYSNNEQFF.

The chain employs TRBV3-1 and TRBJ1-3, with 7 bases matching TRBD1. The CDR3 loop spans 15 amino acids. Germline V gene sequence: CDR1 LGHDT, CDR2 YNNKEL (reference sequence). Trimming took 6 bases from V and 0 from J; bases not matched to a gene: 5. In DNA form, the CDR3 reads TGTGCCAGCAGTCGAGGGACAGTCTCTGGAAACACCATATATTTT. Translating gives CASSRGTVSGNTIYF.

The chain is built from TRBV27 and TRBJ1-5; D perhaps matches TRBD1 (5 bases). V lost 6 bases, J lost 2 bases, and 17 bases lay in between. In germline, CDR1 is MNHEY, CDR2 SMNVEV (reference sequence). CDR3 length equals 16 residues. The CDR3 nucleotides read TGTGCCAGCAGGCGAAACAGTGGGGCTGGCAATCAGCCCCAGCATTTT. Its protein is CASRRNSGAGNQPQHF.

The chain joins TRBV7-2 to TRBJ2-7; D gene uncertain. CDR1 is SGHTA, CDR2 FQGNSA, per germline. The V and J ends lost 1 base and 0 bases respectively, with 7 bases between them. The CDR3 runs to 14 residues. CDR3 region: CASSLGSPSYEQYF. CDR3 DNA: TGTGCCAGCAGCTTAGGTTCACCCTCCTACGAGCAGTACTTC.

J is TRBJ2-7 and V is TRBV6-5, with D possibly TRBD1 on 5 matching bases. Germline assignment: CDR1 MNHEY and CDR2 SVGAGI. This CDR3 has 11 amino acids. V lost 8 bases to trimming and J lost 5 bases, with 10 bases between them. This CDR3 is CASSLGHEQYF. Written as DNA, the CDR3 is TGTGCCAGCTCCTTGGGGCACGAGCAGTACTTC.

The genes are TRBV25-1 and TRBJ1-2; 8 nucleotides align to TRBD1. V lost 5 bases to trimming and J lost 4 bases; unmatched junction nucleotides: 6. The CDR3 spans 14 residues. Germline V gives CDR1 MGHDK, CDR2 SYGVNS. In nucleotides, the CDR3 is TGTGCCAGCAGTTATGGGACAGGCAGCTATGGCTACACCTTC. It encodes CASSYGTGSYGYTF.

The CDR3 protein is CAISEQTRQPQHF. In nucleotides, the CDR3 is TGTGCCATCAGTGAGCAGACCCGGCAGCCCCAGCATTTT. The V and J genes are TRBV10-3 and TRBJ1-5; D is unresolved. The V gene's germline CDR1 is ENHRY and CDR2 SYGVKD. CDR3 length: 13 amino acids. Trimming shortened V by 2 bases and J by 7 bases, and 9 bases separated the two germline ends.

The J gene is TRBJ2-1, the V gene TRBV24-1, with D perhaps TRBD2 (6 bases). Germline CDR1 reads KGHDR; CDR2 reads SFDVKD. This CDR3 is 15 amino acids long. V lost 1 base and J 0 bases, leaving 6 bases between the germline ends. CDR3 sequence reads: CATSDFGSSYNEQFF. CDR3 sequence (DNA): TGTGCCACCAGTGATTTCGGGAGCTCCTACAATGAGCAGTTCTTC.

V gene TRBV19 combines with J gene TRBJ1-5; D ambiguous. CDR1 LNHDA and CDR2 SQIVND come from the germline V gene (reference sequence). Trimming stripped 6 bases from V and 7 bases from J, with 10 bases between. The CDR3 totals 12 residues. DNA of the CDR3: TGTGCCAGTAGCCCCAATGGACAGCCCCAGCATTTT. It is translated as CASSPNGQPQHF.

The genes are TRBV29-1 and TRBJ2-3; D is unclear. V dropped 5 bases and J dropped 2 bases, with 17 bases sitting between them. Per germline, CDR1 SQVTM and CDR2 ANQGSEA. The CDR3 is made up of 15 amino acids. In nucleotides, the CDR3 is TGCAGCGTTTTAGGCACCGGCGACATCACAGATACGCAGTATTTT. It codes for CSVLGTGDITDTQYF.

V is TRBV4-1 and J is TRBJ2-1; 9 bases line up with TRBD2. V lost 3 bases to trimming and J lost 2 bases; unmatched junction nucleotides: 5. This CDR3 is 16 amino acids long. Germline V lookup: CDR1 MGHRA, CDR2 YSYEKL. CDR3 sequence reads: CASSHRGTSTYNEQFF. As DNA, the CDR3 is TGCGCCAGCAGCCATCGGGGGACTAGCACCTACAATGAGCAGTTCTTC.

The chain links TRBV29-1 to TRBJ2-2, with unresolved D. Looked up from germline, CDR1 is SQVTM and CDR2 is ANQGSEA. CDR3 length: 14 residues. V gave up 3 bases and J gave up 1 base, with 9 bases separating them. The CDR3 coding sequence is TGCAGCGTTGATCCTGGGCGGAACACCGGGGAGCTGTTTTTT. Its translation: CSVDPGRNTGELFF.